This TCR beta chain was sequenced for a study of blood T cell repertoires in COVID-19. Study as a whole: Acute-phase and convalescent COVID-19 samples originated in the United States, Italy and Spain. T cells, B-cell-depleted T cells, or PBMCs supplied cDNA or gDNA.

Germline CDR1 reads SGHRS; CDR2 reads YFSETQ. The V gene lost 0 bases and the J gene lost 0 bases, with 10 bases spanning the gap. This CDR3 region has 16 residues. The repertoire was sequenced with immunoSEQ multiplex PCR; TCRdb's copy has only in-frame clones and lacks some. This table has under 300,000 clones, more than 70% appearing once. Input material: peripheral blood. The V and J genes are TRBV5-1 and TRBJ1-3; D not certain. The clonotype was recovered from a woman aged 40 to 49 who had recovered from COVID-19. CDR3 region: CASSLGPGHSGNTIYF. CDR3 coding DNA: TGCGCCAGCAGCTTGGGGCCAGGCCACTCTGGAAACACCATATATTTT. Based on the CDR3 plus reference TRBV5-1 and TRBJ1-3, the full variable domain is KAGVTQTPRYLIKTRGQQVTLSCSPISGHRSVSWYQQTPGQGLQFLFEYFSETQRNKGNFPGRFSGRQFSNSRSEMNVSTLELGDSALYLCASSLGPGHSGNTIYFGEGSWLTVV.